The source of this T cell receptor (beta chain) is a study of neoadjuvant anti-PD-1 for oral cavity cancer. As for the study in general: Patients without progression received a fourth nivolumab dose around day 43, then surgical resection on days 50-56.

V lost 4 bases to trimming and J lost 9 bases; unmatched junction nucleotides: 4. Germline V gene lookup returns CDR1 MNHEY and CDR2 SMNVEV (reference sequence). The CDR3 has 14 residues. Profiled with immunoSEQ multiplex PCR; TCRdb holds only in-frame clones, not every one. The data contain tens of thousands of clones, roughly 80% of them singletons. The chain links TRBV27 to TRBJ2-4; 12 bases agree with TRBD2. This sample comprised PBMCs, obtained before nivolumab (anti-PD-1) treatment. This receptor was obtained from a person aged 35 to 85 with oral cavity squamous cell carcinoma. This CDR3 reads CASSSTSGSLIQYF. CDR3 in DNA: TGTGCCAGCAGTTCGACTAGCGGGAGCCTCATTCAGTACTTC.